The clone carrying this TCR beta chain was recorded only once. Data came from immunoSEQ multiplex PCR; TCRdb stores just in-frame clones and leaves some out. Of approximately 100,000 clones in the sample, about 90% were seen once. Germline CDR1 is SGHTA and CDR2 is FQGNSA. Trimming took off 1 base at V and 1 base at J, with 8 bases between the two ends. There are 15 residues in the CDR3. This entry belongs to a study of control samples from healthy donors and cancer patients. Sequencing was done on a sample of blood. The V call is TRBV7-2, the J call TRBJ1-3; no clear D gene. The receptor comes from a man aged 25 to 40 in good health. CDR3 protein: CASSLERISGNTIYF. Here the CDR3 DNA reads TGTGCCAGCAGCTTAGAACGGATATCTGGAAACACCATATATTTT.